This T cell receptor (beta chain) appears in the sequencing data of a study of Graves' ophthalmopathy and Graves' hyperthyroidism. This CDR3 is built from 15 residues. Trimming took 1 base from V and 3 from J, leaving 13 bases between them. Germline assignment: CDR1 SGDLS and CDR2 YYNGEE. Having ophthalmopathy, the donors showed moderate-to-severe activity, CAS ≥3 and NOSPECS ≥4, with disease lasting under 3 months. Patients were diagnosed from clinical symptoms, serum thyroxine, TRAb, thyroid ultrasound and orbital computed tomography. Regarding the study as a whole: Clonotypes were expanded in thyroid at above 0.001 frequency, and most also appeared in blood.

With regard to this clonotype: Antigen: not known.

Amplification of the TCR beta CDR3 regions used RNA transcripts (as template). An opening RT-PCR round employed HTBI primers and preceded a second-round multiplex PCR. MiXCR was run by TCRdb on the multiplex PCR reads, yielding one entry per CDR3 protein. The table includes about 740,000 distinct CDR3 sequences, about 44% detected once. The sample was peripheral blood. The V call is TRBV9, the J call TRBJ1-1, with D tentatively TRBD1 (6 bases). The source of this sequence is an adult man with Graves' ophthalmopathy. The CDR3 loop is CASSVRWGADTEAFF. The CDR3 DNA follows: TGTGCCAGCAGCGTAAGATGGGGGGCAGACACTGAAGCTTTCTTT.